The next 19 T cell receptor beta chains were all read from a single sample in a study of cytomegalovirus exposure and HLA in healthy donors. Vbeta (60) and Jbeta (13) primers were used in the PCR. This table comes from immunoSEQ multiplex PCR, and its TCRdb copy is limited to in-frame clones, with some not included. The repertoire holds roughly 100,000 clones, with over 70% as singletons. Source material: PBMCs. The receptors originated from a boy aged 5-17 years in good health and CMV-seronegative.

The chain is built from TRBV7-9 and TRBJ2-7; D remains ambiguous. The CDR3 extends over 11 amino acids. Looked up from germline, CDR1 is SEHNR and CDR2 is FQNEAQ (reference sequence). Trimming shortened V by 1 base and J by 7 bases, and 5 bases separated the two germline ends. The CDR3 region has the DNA TGTGCCAGCAGCTTAGTACTGGAGCAGTACTTC. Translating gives CASSLVLEQYF.

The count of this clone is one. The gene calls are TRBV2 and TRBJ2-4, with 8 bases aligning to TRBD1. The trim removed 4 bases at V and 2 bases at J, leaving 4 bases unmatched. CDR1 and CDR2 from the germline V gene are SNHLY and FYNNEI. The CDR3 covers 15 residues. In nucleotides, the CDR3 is TGTGCCAGCAGTGGGACAGGGAGGACCAAAAACATTCAGTACTTC. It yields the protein CASSGTGRTKNIQYF.

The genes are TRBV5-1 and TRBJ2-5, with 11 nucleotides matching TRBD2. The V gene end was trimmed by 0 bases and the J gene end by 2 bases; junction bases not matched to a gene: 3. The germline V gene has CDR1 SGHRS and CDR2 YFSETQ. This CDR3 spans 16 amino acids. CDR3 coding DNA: TGCGCCAGCAGCTTGGATGTAGCGGGGGGGCAAGAGACCCAGTACTTC. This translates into CASSLDVAGGQETQYF.

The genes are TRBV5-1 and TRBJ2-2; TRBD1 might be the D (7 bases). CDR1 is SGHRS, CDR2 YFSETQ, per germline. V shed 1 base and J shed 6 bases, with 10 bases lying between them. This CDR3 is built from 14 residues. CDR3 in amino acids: CASSLQGGAGELFF. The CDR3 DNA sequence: TGCGCCAGCAGCTTGCAGGGGGGCGCCGGGGAGCTGTTTTTT.

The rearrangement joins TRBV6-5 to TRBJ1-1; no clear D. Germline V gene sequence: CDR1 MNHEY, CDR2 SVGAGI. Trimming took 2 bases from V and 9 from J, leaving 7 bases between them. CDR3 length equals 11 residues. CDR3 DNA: TGTGCCAGCAGTTACGGAGGAAAAGCTTTCTTT. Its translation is CASSYGGKAFF.

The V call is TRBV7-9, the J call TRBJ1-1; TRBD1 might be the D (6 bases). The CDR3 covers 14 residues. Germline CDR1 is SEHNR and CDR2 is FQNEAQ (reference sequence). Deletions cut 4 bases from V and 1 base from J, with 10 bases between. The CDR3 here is CASSSGHSNTEAFF. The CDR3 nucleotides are TGTGCCAGCAGCTCGGGACACTCGAACACTGAAGCTTTCTTT.

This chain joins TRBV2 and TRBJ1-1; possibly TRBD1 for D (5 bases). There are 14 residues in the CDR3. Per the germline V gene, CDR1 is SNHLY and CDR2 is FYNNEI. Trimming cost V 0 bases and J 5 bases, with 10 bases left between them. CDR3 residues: CASSEAVAGTEAFF. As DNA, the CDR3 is TGTGCCAGCAGTGAAGCTGTTGCAGGGACTGAAGCTTTCTTT.

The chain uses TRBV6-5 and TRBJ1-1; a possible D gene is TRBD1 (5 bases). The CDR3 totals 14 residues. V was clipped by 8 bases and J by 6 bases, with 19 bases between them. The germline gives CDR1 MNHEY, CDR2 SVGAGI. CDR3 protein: CASLPRQGSAEAFF. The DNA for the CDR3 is TGTGCCAGCCTTCCAAGGCAGGGATCGGCTGAAGCTTTCTTT.

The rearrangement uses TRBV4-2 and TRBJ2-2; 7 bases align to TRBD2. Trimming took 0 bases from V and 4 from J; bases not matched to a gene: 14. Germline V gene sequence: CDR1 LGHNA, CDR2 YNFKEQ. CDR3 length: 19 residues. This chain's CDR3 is CASSQDGGRAGSGTGELFF. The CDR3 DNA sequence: TGTGCCAGCAGCCAAGATGGAGGGAGGGCCGGGTCTGGCACCGGGGAGCTGTTTTTT.

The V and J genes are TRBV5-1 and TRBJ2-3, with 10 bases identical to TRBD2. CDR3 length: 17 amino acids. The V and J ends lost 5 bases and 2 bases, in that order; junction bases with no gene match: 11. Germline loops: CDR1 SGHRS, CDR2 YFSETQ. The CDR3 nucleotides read TGCGCCAGCAGACGCATAAGGACTAGCGGAGTCACAGATACGCAGTATTTT. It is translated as CASRRIRTSGVTDTQYF.

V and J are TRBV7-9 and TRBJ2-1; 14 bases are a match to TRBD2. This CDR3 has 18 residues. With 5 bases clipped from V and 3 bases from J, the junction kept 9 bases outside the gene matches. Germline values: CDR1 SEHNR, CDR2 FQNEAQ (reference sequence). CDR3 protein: CASSATGTSGSIYNEQFF. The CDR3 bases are TGTGCCAGCAGCGCGACCGGGACTAGCGGGAGTATCTACAATGAGCAGTTCTTC.

DNA of the CDR3: TGCGCCAGCAGCCTACTACAGGGGGTGACTGAAGCTTTCTTT. Protein sequence: CASSLLQGVTEAFF. The chain joins TRBV4-1 to TRBJ1-1, with TRBD1 matching 8 bases. Trimming took 4 bases from V and 5 from J; bases not matched to a gene: 6. Germline-derived CDR1 and CDR2 are MGHRA and YSYEKL. This CDR3 region has 14 residues.

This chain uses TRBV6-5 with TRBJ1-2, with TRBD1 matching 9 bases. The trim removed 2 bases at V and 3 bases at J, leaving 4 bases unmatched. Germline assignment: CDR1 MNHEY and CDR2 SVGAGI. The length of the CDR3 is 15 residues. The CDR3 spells CASSYPGQGHYGYTF. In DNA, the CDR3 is TGTGCCAGCAGTTACCCGGGACAGGGCCACTATGGCTACACCTTC.

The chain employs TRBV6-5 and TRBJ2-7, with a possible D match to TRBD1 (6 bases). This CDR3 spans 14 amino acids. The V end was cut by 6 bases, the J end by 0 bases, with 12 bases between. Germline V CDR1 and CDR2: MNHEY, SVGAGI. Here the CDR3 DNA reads TGTGCCAGCAGGACACAGGGTCTCTCCTACGAGCAGTACTTC. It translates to CASRTQGLSYEQYF.

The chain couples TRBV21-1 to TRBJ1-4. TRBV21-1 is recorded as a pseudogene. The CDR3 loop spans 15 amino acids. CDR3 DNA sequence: TGTGCCAGCAGCACAAGAGGAGCAACTAATGAAAAACTGTTTTTT. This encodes CASSTRGATNEKLFF.

In DNA form, the CDR3 reads TGTGCCAGCAGCTTAGGGGCGATCGCGAACACCGGGGAGCTGTTTTTT. Its translation: CASSLGAIANTGELFF. The rearrangement uses TRBV7-9 and TRBJ2-2; D ambiguous. V was pared by 1 base and J by 0 bases, with 9 bases between. The CDR3 is 16 amino acids. The germline V gene has CDR1 SEHNR and CDR2 FQNEAQ (reference sequence).

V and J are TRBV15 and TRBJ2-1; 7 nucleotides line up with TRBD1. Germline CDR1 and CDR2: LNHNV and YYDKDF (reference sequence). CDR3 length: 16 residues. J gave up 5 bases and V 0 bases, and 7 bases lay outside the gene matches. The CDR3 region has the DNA TGTGCCACCAGCAGAGAGGGGACAGTGACGGACAATGAGCAGTTCTTC. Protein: CATSREGTVTDNEQFF.

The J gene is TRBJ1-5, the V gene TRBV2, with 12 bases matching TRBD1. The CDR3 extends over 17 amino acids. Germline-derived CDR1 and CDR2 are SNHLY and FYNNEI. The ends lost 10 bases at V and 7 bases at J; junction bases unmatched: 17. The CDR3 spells CATSAGTGGHSRQPQHF. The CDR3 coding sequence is TGTGCCACCAGCGCAGGGACAGGGGGCCATTCGAGACAGCCCCAGCATTTT.

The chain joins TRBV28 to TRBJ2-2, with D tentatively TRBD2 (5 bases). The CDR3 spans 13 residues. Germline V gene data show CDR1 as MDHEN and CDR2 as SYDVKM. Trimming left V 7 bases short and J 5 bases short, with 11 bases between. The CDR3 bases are TGTGCCAGCATCGATAGCGTAACCGGGGAGCTGTTTTTT. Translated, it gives CASIDSVTGELFF.